Described below is a single TCR beta chain sequence and its context. Its antigen is undetermined. Trimming pared 0 bases from V and 2 bases from J, leaving 14 bases between. The germline CDR1 and CDR2 sequences are SNHLY and FYNNEI. The CDR3 sequence is 17 residues long. Assay: immunoSEQ multiplex PCR; the TCRdb copy retains only in-frame clones and omits some. The data hold roughly 130,000 clones, with about 82% observed a single time. The sample belongs to a study of T cell responses to AZD1222 COVID-19 vaccine. In the study overall: Pooling of second doses given at about 4 or about 12 weeks was done.

Study-wide results and limits: Among spike-specific TCRs, nearly half reportedly target unmutated variant regions. It should be noted that donors were predominantly white British and more often female, and clonal diversity was possibly underestimated.

The sequences come from peripheral blood, collected on day 0 of AZD1222 vaccination. The chain links TRBV2 to TRBJ1-5; TRBD1 is a possible D gene (5 bases). This TCR came from an adult in good health. CDR3 nucleotides: TGTGCCAGCAGTGAAGCGCTTAGGGGCTTTGGCAATCAGCCCCAGCATTTT. Translating gives CASSEALRGFGNQPQHF. The whole variable domain, filled in from reference TRBV2 and TRBJ1-5, reads EPEVTQTPSHQVTQMGQEVILRCVPISNHLYFYWYRQILGQKVEFLVSFYNNEISEKSEIFDDQFSVERPDGSNFTLKIRSTKLEDSAMYFCASSEALRGFGNQPQHFGDGTRLSIL.